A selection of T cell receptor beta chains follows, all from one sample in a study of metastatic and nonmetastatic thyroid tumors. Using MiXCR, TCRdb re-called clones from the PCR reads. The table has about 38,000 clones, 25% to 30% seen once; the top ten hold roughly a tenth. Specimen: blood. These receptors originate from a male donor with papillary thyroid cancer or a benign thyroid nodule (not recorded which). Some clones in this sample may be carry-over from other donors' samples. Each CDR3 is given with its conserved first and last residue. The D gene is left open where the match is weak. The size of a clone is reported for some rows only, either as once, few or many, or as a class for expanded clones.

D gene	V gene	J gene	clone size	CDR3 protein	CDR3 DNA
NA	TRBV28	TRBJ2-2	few	CASSTANTGELFF	TGTGCCAGCAGTACAGCCAACACCGGGGAGCTGTTTTTT
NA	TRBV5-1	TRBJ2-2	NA	CASTSELNTGELFF	TGCGCCAGCACGAGTGAGCTTAACACCGGGGAGCTGTTTTTT
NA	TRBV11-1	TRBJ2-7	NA	CASRSTWGYEQYF	TGTGCCAGCAGATCGACCTGGGGCTACGAGCAGTACTTC
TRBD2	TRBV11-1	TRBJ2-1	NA	CASSGPGTINEQFF	TGTGCCAGCAGCGGACCCGGGACTATAAATGAGCAGTTCTTC
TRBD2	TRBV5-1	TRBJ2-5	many	CASSPGTSEETQYF	TGCGCCAGCAGCCCCGGGACTAGCGAAGAGACCCAGTACTTC
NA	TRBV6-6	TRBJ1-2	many	CASSYSGVTGYGYTF	TGTGCCAGCAGTTACTCGGGGGTAACTGGCTATGGCTACACCTTC
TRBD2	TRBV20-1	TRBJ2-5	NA	CSARGWGKTSGGTYF	TGCAGTGCCAGAGGATGGGGGAAGACTAGCGGGGGCACGTACTTC
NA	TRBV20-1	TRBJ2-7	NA	CSARDFSYEQYF	TGCAGTGCACGGGACTTCTCCTACGAGCAGTACTTC
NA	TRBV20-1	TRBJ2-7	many	CSARDPRGQYF	TGCAGTGCTAGAGATCCCCGGGGGCAGTACTTC
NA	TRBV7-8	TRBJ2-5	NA	CASSPGGGRAAETQYF	TGTGCCAGCAGCCCAGGGGGGGGTAGGGCCGCGGAGACCCAGTACTTC
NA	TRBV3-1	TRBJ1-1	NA	CASSPRSMNTEAFF	TGTGCCAGCAGCCCACGCAGCATGAACACTGAAGCTTTCTTT
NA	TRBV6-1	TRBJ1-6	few	CASIKGLNSPLHF	TGTGCCAGCATCAAGGGGCTTAATTCACCCCTCCACTTT
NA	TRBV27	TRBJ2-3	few	CASSTGTGSADTQYF	TGTGCCAGCAGTACCGGGACGGGGTCCGCAGATACGCAGTATTTT
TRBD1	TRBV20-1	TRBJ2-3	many	CSAREGTGADTQYF	TGCAGTGCTAGAGAGGGGACAGGGGCAGATACGCAGTATTTT
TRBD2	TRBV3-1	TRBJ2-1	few	CASRGLAGNNEQFF	TGTGCCAGCAGGGGACTAGCGGGCAACAATGAGCAGTTCTTC
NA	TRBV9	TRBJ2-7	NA	CASSAAPGEYEQYF	TGTGCCAGCAGCGCGGCTCCCGGGGAATACGAGCAGTACTTC
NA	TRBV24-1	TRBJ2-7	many	CATSDFGREQYF	TGTGCCACCAGTGATTTTGGCCGCGAGCAGTACTTC
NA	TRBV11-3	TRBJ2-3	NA	CASSLTDNARDTQYF	TGTGCCAGCAGTCTTACGGACAATGCAAGGGATACGCAGTATTTT
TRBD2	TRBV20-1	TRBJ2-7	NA	CSASGRAYEQYF	TGCAGTGCTAGCGGGAGGGCCTACGAGCAGTACTTC
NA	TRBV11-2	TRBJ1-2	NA	CASSLGGVRGSSNYGYTF	TGTGCCAGCAGCTTAGGAGGAGTTCGGGGGTCCTCTAACTATGGCTACACCTTC
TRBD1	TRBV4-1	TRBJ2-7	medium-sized	CASSPGQGPSYEQYF	TGCGCCAGCAGCCCCGGACAGGGGCCCTCCTACGAGCAGTACTTC
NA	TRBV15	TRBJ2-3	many	CATSRAGHTDTQYF	TGTGCCACCAGCAGAGCGGGGCACACAGATACGCAGTATTTT